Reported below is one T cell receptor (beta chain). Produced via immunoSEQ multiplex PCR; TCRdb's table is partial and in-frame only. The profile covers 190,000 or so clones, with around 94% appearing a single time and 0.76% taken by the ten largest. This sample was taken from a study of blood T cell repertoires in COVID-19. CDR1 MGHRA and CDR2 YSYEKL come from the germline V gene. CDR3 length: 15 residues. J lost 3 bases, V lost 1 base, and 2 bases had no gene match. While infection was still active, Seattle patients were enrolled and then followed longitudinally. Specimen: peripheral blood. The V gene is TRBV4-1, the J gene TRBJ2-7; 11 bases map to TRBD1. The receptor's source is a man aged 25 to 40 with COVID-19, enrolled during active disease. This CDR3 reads CASSQAGTGGYEQYF. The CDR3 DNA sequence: TGCGCCAGCAGCCAAGCCGGGACAGGGGGCTACGAGCAGTACTTC.